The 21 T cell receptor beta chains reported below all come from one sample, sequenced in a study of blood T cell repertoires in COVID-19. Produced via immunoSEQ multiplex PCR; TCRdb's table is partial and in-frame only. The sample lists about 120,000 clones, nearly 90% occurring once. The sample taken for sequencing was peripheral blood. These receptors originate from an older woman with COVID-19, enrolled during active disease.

The CDR3 region has the DNA TGTGCCAGCAGTGAGATGACAGTCAGCACAGATACGCAGTATTTT. Amino acids: CASSEMTVSTDTQYF. This chain links TRBV6-1 with TRBJ2-3; D possibly corresponds to TRBD1 (5 bases). Trimming left V 3 bases short and J 0 bases short, with 10 bases between. The CDR3 is 15 residues long. The germline V gene encodes CDR1 MNHNS and CDR2 SASEGT.

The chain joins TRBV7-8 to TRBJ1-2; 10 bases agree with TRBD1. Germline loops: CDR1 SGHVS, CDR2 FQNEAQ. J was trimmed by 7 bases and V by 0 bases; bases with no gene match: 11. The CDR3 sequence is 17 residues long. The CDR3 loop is CASSLAPSGTGDGGYTF. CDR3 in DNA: TGTGCCAGCAGCTTAGCCCCTTCAGGGACAGGGGATGGTGGCTACACCTTC.

This CDR3 reads CATSDPGQDNEQFF. The CDR3 DNA is TGTGCCACCAGTGATCCCGGACAAGACAATGAGCAGTTCTTC. This sequence joins TRBV24-1 and TRBJ2-1, with D perhaps matching TRBD1 (5 bases). V gave up 3 bases and J gave up 5 bases, with 10 bases separating them. CDR3 size: 14 residues. Germline V gene lookup returns CDR1 KGHDR and CDR2 SFDVKD.

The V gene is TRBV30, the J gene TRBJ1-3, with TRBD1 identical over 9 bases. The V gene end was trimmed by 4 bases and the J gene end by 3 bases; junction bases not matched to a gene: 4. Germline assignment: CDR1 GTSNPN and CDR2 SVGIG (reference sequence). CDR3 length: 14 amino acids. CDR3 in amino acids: CAWTGTGSGNTIYF. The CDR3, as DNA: TGTGCCTGGACCGGGACAGGGAGTGGAAACACCATATATTTT.

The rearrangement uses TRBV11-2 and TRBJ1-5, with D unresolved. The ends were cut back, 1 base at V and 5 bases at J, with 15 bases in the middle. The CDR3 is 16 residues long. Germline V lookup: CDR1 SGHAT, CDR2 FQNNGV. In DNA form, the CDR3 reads TGTGCCAGCAGCTTAGGTCGCAAAGGGAGTTATCAGCCCCAGCATTTT. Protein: CASSLGRKGSYQPQHF. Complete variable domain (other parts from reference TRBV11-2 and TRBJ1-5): EAGVAQSPRYKIIEKRQSVAFWCNPISGHATLYWYQQILGQGPKLLIQFQNNGVVDDSQLPKDRFSAERLKGVDSTLKIQPAKLEDSAVYLCASSLGRKGSYQPQHFGDGTRLSIL.

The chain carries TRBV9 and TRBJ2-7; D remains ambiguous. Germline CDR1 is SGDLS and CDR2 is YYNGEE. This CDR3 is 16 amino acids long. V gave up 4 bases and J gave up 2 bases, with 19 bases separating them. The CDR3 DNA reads TGTGCCAGCAGCCCTAGAGTGCAGTCCGAAACCTACGAGCAGTACTTC. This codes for CASSPRVQSETYEQYF.

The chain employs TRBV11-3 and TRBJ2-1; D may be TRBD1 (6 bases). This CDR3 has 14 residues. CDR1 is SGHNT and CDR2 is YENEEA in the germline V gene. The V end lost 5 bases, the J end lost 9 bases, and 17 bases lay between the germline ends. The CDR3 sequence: CASSQARGKGEQFF. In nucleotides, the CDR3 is TGTGCCAGCAGCCAGGCTAGGGGGAAGGGTGAGCAGTTCTTC. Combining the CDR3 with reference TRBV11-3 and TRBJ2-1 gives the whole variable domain EAGVVQSPRYKIIEKKQPVAFWCNPISGHNTLYWYLQNLGQGPELLIRYENEEAVDDSQLPKDRFSAERLKGVDSTLKIQPAELGDSAVYLCASSQARGKGEQFFGPGTRLTVL.

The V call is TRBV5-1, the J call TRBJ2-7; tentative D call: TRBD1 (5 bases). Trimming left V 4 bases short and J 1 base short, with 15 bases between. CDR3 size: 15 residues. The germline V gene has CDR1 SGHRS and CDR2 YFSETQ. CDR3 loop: CASSTQSGRSYEQYF. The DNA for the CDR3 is TGCGCCAGCAGCACGCAGTCAGGGCGGTCCTACGAGCAGTACTTC.

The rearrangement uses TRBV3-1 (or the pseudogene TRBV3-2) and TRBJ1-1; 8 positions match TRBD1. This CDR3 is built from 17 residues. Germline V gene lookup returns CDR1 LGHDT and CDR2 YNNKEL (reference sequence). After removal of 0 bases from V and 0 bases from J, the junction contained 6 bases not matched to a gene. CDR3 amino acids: CASSQDVGRGLNTEAFF. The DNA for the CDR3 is TGTGCCAGCAGCCAAGACGTGGGCAGGGGGCTGAACACTGAAGCTTTCTTT.

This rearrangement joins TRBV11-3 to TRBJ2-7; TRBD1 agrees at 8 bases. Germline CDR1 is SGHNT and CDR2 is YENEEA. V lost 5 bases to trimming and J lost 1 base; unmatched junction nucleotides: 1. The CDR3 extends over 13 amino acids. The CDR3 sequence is CASSRTGSYEQYF. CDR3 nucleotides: TGTGCCAGCAGCCGGACAGGGTCCTACGAGCAGTACTTC.

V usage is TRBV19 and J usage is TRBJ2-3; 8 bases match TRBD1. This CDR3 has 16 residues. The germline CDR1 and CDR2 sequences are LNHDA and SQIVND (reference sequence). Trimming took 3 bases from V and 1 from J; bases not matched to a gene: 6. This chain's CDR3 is CASSIGDRQRTDTQYF. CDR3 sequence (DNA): TGTGCCAGTAGTATTGGGGACAGGCAGCGCACAGATACGCAGTATTTT.

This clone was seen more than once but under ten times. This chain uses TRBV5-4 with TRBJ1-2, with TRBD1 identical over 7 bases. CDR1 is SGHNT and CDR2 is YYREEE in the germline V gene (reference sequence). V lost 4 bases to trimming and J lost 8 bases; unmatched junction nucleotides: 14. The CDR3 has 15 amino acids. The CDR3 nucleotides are TGTGCCAGCAGCCCCTACAGGGGATTGATTGGGGGCTACACCTTC. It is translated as CASSPYRGLIGGYTF. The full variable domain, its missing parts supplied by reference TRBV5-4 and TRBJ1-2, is ETGVTQSPTHLIKTRGQQVTLRCSSQSGHNTVSWYQQALGQGPQFIFQYYREEENGRGNFPPRFSGLQFPNYSSELNVNALELDDSALYLCASSPYRGLIGGYTFGSGTRLTVV.

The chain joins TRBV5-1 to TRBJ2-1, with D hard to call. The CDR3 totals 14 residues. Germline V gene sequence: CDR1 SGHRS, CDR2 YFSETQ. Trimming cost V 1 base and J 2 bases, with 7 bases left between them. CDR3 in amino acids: CASSLQSPYNEQFF. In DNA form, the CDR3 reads TGCGCCAGCAGCTTGCAGTCTCCCTACAATGAGCAGTTCTTC.

CDR3 loop: CACMTSGDYNEQFF. CDR3 nucleotides: TGTGCCTGTATGACTAGCGGGGACTACAATGAGCAGTTCTTC. This chain connects TRBV30 to TRBJ2-1; 11 nucleotides align to TRBD2. Germline CDR1 and CDR2: GTSNPN and SVGIG (reference sequence). V trimming: 6 bases; J trimming: 3 bases; junction bases outside the gene matches: 4. The CDR3 is 14 amino acids.

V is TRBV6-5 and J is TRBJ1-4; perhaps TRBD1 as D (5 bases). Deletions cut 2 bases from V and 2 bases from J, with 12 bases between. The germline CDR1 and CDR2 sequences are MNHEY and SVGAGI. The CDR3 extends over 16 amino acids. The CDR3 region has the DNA TGTGCCAGCAGTTACCGGGGGGGGAGGACTAATGAAAAACTGTTTTTT. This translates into CASSYRGGRTNEKLFF.

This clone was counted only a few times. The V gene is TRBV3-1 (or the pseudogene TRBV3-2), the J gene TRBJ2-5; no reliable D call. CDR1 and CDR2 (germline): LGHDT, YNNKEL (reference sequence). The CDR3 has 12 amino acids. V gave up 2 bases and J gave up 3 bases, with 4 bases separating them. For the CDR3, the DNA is TGTGCCAGCAGCCAAACAGAAGAGACCCAGTACTTC. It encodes CASSQTEETQYF.

CDR3 sequence: CASSLHPGQGNTEAFF. The DNA for the CDR3 is TGTGCCAGTAGTCTTCACCCGGGACAGGGGAACACTGAAGCTTTCTTT. The chain couples TRBV19 to TRBJ1-1; TRBD1 agrees at 9 bases. J gave up 1 base and V 5 bases, and 8 bases lay outside the gene matches. The germline V gene has CDR1 LNHDA and CDR2 SQIVND (reference sequence). This CDR3 region has 16 residues.

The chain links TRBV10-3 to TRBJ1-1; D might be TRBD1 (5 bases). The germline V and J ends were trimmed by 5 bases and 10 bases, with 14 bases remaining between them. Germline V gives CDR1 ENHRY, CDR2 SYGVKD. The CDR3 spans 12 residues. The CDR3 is CAISPDTSGAFF. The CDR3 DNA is TGTGCCATCAGTCCGGACACGTCGGGAGCTTTCTTT.

In nucleotides, the CDR3 is TGTGCCAGCAGCTTGGCCCCGCTTCAGGGCTATGGCTACACCTTC. Its protein product is CASSLAPLQGYGYTF. V and J are TRBV5-8 and TRBJ1-2, with D possibly matching TRBD1 (5 bases). Germline V gives CDR1 SGHTS, CDR2 YDEGEE. The CDR3 has 15 residues. Deletions cut 0 bases from V and 4 bases from J, with 13 bases between.

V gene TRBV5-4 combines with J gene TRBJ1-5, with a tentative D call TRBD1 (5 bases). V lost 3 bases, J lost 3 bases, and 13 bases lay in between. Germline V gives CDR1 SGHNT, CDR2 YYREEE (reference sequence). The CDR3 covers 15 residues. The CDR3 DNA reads TGTGCCAGCAGCTCAGGACCTGGGGCCAATCAGCCCCAGCATTTT. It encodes CASSSGPGANQPQHF.

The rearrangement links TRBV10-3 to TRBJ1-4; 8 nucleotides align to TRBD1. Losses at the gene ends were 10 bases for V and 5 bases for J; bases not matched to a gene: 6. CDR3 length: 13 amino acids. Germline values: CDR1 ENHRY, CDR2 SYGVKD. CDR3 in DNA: TGTGCCAGCGCGGACAGGGAGAATGAAAAACTGTTTTTT. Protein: CASADRENEKLFF.